This entry is about one T cell receptor (beta chain). Its antigen is undetermined. The CDR3 sequence is 15 residues long. Trimming shortened V by 4 bases and J by 6 bases, and 18 bases separated the two germline ends. Germline values: CDR1 SGDLS, CDR2 YYNGEE. This sample is part of a study of cytomegalovirus exposure and HLA in healthy donors. Study-level results: For cytomegalovirus status, the classifier reportedly gave diagnoses with high specificity and sensitivity. A few CMV-associated chains were confirmed in vitro to be specific for CMV antigens. Subsequent analysis revealed that first-cohort TCR clusters tended to co-occur in the 90 to 150 validation repertoires.

Here immunoSEQ multiplex PCR was the method, and the copy in TCRdb shows in-frame clones only, minus some. The repertoire holds about 120,000 clones, with over 75% as singletons. The sequence derives from a woman younger than 45 in good health and CMV-seronegative. J is TRBJ2-3 and V is TRBV9; weak D call: TRBD2 (6 bases). The sequenced material came from PBMCs. Here the CDR3 reads CASSPGSPRGDTQYF. The CDR3 DNA reads as TGTGCCAGCAGCCCCGGATCCCCGCGGGGCGATACGCAGTATTTT.